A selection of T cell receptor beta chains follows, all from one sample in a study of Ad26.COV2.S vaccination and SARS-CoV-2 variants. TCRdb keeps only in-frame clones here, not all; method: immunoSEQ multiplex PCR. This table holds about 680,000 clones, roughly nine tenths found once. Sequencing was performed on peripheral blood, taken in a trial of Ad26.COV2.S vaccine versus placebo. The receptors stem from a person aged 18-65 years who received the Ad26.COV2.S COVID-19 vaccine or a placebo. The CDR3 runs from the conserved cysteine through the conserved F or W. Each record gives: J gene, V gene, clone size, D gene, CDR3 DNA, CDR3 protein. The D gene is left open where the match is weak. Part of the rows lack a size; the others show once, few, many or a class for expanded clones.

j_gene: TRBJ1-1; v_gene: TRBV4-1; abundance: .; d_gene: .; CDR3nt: TGCGCCAGCAGCCAAGGACGGATTTCGAACACTGAAGCTTTCTTT; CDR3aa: CASSQGRISNTEAFF
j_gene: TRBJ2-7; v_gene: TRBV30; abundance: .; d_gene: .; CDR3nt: TGTGCCTGGAGTGTGACTTACGAGCAGTACTTC; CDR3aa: CAWSVTYEQYF
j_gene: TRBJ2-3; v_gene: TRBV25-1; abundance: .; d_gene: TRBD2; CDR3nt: TGTGCCAGCAGTGAGGGGAGACTAGCGACCGATACGCAGTATTTT; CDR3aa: CASSEGRLATDTQYF
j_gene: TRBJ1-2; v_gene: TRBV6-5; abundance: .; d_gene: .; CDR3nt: TGTGCCAGCAGTTACTCGCCAGGGCCAAACTATGGCTACACCTTC; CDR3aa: CASSYSPGPNYGYTF
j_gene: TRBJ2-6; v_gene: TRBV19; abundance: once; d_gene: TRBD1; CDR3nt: TGTGCCAGTAGTATAGGTTCCGGGACAGGGATTAGGGCCAACGTCCTGACTTTC; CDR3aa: CASSIGSGTGIRANVLTF
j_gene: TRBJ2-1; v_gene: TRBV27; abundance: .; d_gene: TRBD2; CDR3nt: TGTGCCAGCAGTTTCGCCTCGGGGGGTGGCTACAATGAGCAGTTCTTC; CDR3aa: CASSFASGGGYNEQFF
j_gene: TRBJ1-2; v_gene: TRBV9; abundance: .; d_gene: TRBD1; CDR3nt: TGTGCCAGCAGCGGGGGACAGGATCCCATTTATGGCTACACCTTC; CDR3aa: CASSGGQDPIYGYTF
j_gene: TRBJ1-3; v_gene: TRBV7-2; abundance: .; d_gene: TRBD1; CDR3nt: TGTGCCAGCTCTCCTCCTTCAGGGGGCGCTGGAAACACCATATATTTT; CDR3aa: CASSPPSGGAGNTIYF
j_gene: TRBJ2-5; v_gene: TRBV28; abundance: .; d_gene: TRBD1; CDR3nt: TGTGCCAGCAGTTTAGACAGGGGGCCTGAGACCCAGTACTTC; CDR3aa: CASSLDRGPETQYF
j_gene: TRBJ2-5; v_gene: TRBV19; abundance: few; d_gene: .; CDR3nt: TGTGCCAGTAGTATAGGTCCGGCCCGGGAAGAGACCCAGTACTTC; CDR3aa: CASSIGPAREETQYF
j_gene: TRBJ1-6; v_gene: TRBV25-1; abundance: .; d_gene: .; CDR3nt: TGTGCCAGCAGTGTGGTTGAGAATTCACCCCTCCACTTT; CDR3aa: CASSVVENSPLHF
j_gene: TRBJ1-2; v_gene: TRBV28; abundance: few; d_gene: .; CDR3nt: TGTGCCAGCAGTTTTGGTTACAGACCCGGTTTTGGCTACACCTTC; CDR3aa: CASSFGYRPGFGYTF
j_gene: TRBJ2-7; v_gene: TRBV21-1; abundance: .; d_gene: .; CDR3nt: TGTGCCAGCAGGAACCATACAGGGGACAGGGGGTTCTACGAGCAGTACTTC; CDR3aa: CASRNHTGDRGFYEQYF
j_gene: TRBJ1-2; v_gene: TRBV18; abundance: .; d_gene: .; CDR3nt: TGTGCCAGCTCACCACCGGGACTTGCTAACTATGGCTACACCTTC; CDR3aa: CASSPPGLANYGYTF
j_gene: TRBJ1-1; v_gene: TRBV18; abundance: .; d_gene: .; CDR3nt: TGTGCCAGCTCACCACTGGCTTTGGACACTGGAGCTTTCTTT; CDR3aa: CASSPLALDTGAFF
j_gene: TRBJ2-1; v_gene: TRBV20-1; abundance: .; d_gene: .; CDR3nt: TGCAGTGCTAGTTCTCACGCCTGGGGTGAGCAGTTCTTC; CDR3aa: CSASSHAWGEQFF
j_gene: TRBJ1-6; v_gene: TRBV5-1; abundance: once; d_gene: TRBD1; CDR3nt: TGCGCCAGCAGCTTGGAGGACAGGGGGTATTCACCCCTCCACTTT; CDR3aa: CASSLEDRGYSPLHF
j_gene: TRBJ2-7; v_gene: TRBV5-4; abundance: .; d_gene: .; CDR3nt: TGTGCCAGCAGCTTGGCAGCAGACGCCTACGAGCAGTACTTC; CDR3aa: CASSLAADAYEQYF
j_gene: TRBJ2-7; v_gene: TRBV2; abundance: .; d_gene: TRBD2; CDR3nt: TGTGCCAGCTCGGGAGGGGAGGCCTACGAGCAGTACTTC; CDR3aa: CASSGGEAYEQYF
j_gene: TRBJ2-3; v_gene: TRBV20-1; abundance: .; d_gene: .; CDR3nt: TGCAGTGCTAGTGGGGGACTTAGCACAGATACGCAGTATTTT; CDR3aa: CSASGGLSTDTQYF
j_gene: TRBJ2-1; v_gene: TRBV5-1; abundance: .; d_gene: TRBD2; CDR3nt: TGCGCCAGCAGCTCCCAGCTAGCGGGGGGCTCCTACAATGAGCAGTTCTTC; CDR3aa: CASSSQLAGGSYNEQFF
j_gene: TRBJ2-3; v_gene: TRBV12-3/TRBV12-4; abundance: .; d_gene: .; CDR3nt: TGTGCCAGTAGCGTTAGCACAGATACGCAGTATTTT; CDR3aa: CASSVSTDTQYF
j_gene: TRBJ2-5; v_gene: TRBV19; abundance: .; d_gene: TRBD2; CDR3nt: TGTGCCAGTAGTATGTCCCGGACTAGCGGGGAGGGGACCCAGTACTTC; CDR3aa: CASSMSRTSGEGTQYF
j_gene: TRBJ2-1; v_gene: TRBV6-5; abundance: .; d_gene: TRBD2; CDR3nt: TGTGCCAGCACCCTGGGGCGCGGGGGTAGGGGTGAGCAGTTCTTC; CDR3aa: CASTLGRGGRGEQFF
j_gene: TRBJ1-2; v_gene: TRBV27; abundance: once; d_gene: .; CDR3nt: TGTGCCAGCAGTCCCCGGGATCCCCTCTATGGCTACACCTTC; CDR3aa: CASSPRDPLYGYTF
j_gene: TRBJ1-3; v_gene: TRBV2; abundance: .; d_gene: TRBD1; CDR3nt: TGTGCCAGCAGGAGAACAGGGGACTCTGGAAACACCATATATTTT; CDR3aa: CASRRTGDSGNTIYF
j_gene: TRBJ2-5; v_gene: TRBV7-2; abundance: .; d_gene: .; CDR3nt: TGTGCCAGCAGCTTCCAGGAAGAGACCCAGTACTTC; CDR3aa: CASSFQEETQYF
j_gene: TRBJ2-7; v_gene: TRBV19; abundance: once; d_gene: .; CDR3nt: TGTGCCAGTAGTATCGGGGGTGGCGAGCAGTACTTC; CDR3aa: CASSIGGGEQYF
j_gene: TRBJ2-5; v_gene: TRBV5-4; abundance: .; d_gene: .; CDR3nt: TGTGCCAGCAGCTCGGACTTATCTCAAGAGACCCAGTACTTC; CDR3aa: CASSSDLSQETQYF
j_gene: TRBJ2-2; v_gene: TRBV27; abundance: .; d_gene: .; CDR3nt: TGTGCCAGCAGTTTATACTGGGACACCGGGGAGCTGTTTTTT; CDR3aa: CASSLYWDTGELFF
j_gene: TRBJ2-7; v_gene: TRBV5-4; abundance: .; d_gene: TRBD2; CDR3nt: TGTGCCAGCAGCCCGACTAGCGGGGGGACCTACGAGCAGTACTTC; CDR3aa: CASSPTSGGTYEQYF